This is a list of T cell receptor beta chains from one sample in a study of T cells in localized non-small cell lung cancer. This table comes from immunoSEQ multiplex PCR, and its TCRdb copy is limited to in-frame clones, with some not included. This table holds 7,500 to 8,500 clones, 70% to 90% found once. The input for sequencing was peripheral blood, taken before any cancer treatment. These receptor sequences come from a male donor aged 60 or over with stage III lung adenocarcinoma. Each CDR3 is given with its conserved first and last residue. D genes are given only for firm matches. The size of a clone is reported for some rows only, either as once, few or many, or as a class for expanded clones.

v_gene	j_gene	abundance	d_gene	CDR3nt	CDR3aa
TRBV7-7	TRBJ2-1	few	TRBD2	TGTGCCAGCAGCCGAAATTCCGGGGGGACGCGCTCCTACAATGAGCAGTTCTTC	CASSRNSGGTRSYNEQFF
TRBV19	TRBJ2-6	-	-	TGTGCCAGTAGCCACGGTAGGGGCACTGGGGCCAACGTCCTGACTTTC	CASSHGRGTGANVLTF
TRBV2	TRBJ2-7	-	-	TGTGCCAGCAGTGAAAACACCTTCTCCTACGAGCAGTACTTC	CASSENTFSYEQYF
TRBV10-2	TRBJ1-1	-	-	TGCGCCAGCATCTCGGCGGCCACTGAAGCTTTCTTT	CASISAATEAFF
TRBV5-1	TRBJ2-1	-	TRBD2	TGCGCCAGCAGCTTTATAGCGGGGGGGCACAATGAGCAGTTCTTC	CASSFIAGGHNEQFF
TRBV5-4	TRBJ2-5	-	TRBD2	TGTGCCAGCAGCCTAAGCGACCTAGCGGGAGGGGAGACCCAGTACTTC	CASSLSDLAGGETQYF
TRBV10-3	TRBJ2-3	-	-	TGTGCCATCAGCAGACAGGGACTGGGCACAGATACGCAGTATTTT	CAISRQGLGTDTQYF
TRBV18	TRBJ1-2	-	-	TGTGCCAGCTCACCACGAAGGGGCGCTTATGGCTACACCTTC	CASSPRRGAYGYTF
TRBV7-8	TRBJ2-3	-	-	TGTGCCAGCAGCTTAGCGAAGGGGGCGGGAGGAAGTTCTGGGTCAGATACGCAGTATTTT	CASSLAKGAGGSSGSDTQYF
TRBV27	TRBJ2-1	-	-	TGTGCCAGCAGTCCCCTAGGGAGCTCCTACAATGAGCAGTTCTTC	CASSPLGSSYNEQFF
TRBV5-4	TRBJ1-1	-	-	TGTGCCAGCAGCTTGTGGGGGGCGGGGAACACTGAAGCTTTCTTT	CASSLWGAGNTEAFF
TRBV5-1	TRBJ1-3	-	-	TGCGCCAGCAGCGTAGATGGGACCGGCTCTGGAAACACCATATATTTT	CASSVDGTGSGNTIYF
TRBV7-3	TRBJ2-1	-	-	TGTGCCAGCAGCTTAAGTTCGGGGAGAAACTCCTACAATGAGCAGTTCTTC	CASSLSSGRNSYNEQFF
TRBV7-3	TRBJ2-2	-	-	TGTGCCAGCAGCCGAATATCAGGAGTTCTACCTAACATCGGGGAGCTGTTTTTT	CASSRISGVLPNIGELFF
TRBV28	TRBJ2-7	-	-	TGTGCCAGTCGTACAGGGTTCGAGCAGTACTTC	CASRTGFEQYF
TRBV29-1	TRBJ2-7	-	-	TGCAGCGTTGACTTTGGCGAGCAGTACTTC	CSVDFGEQYF
TRBV19	TRBJ2-1	few	TRBD1	TGTGCCAGTAGACCGAACAGGGGCGATATAAATGAGCAGTTCTTC	CASRPNRGDINEQFF
TRBV19	TRBJ1-1	-	TRBD1	TGTGCCAGTAGTAGTGGACAGGCTCGCACTGAAGCTTTCTTT	CASSSGQARTEAFF
TRBV4-1	TRBJ1-1	-	-	TGCGCCAGCAGCCAAGAGGCAGTTTTGAACACTGAAGCTTTCTTT	CASSQEAVLNTEAFF
TRBV27	TRBJ2-7	-	TRBD1	TGTGCCAGCAGTTTTAGACAGGGGGATTTTATGTTCGAGCAGTACTTC	CASSFRQGDFMFEQYF
TRBV5-1	TRBJ2-3	once	-	TGCGCCAGCAGCGACAGCCTTACAGATACGCAGTATTTT	CASSDSLTDTQYF
TRBV19	TRBJ1-3	-	-	TGTGCCAGTAGTATAGCCCGAGGTACCCGCTCGTCAGGAAACACCATATATTTT	CASSIARGTRSSGNTIYF